These 27 T cell receptor beta chains were sequenced from one sample in a study of blood T cell repertoires in COVID-19. The repertoire was sequenced with immunoSEQ multiplex PCR; TCRdb's copy has only in-frame clones and lacks some. This sample carries 50,000 to 65,000 clones, just over 85% of them seen once, and the ten largest clones take 3% to 3.5%. Sequencing input: peripheral blood. Receptors originate from a middle-aged man with active COVID-19.

This chain joins TRBV11-2 and TRBJ2-3, with 7 nucleotides matching TRBD2. With 0 bases clipped from V and 6 bases from J, the junction kept 6 bases outside the gene matches. Germline V gene lookup returns CDR1 SGHAT and CDR2 FQNNGV. The CDR3 extends over 15 amino acids. The CDR3 loop is CASSLDRAGVDTQYF. The CDR3 DNA is TGTGCCAGCAGCTTAGATAGGGCGGGAGTGGATACGCAGTATTTT.

This chain joins TRBV5-1 and TRBJ2-2; no definite D call. The CDR3 is 13 amino acids. CDR1 is SGHRS, CDR2 YFSETQ, per germline. V lost 5 bases, J lost 1 base, and 6 bases lay in between. As DNA, the CDR3 is TGCGCCAGCAGGGCAGAGAACACCGGGGAGCTGTTTTTT. This encodes CASRAENTGELFF.

The J gene is TRBJ2-7, the V gene TRBV7-2, with 7 bases fitting TRBD2. The J segment lost 3 bases and the V segment lost 4 bases, leaving 18 bases of the junction unmatched. The CDR3 runs 18 residues. CDR1 and CDR2 (germline): SGHTA, FQGNSA. The CDR3 region is CASSSPRLAELLVYEQYF. The CDR3 DNA reads TGTGCCAGCAGCTCCCCGCGACTAGCTGAACTGTTAGTCTACGAGCAGTACTTC.

The rearrangement uses TRBV5-1 and TRBJ2-5; D not resolved. From germline, CDR1 is SGHRS and CDR2 YFSETQ. Trimming removed 0 bases at V and 5 bases at J, with 11 bases between. The CDR3 has 14 amino acids. CDR3 sequence (DNA): TGCGCCAGCAGCTTGGCACCCTACGGGGAGACCCAGTACTTC. As protein: CASSLAPYGETQYF.

The chain joins TRBV7-3 to TRBJ1-1, with TRBD1 matching 7 bases. Per germline, CDR1 SGHTA and CDR2 FQGTGA. This CDR3 has 13 residues. Unmatched junction bases numbered 5, after V lost 6 bases and J lost 4 bases. CDR3 DNA: TGTGCCAGCAGTACGGGACAGAGCACTGAAGCTTTCTTT. Translating gives CASSTGQSTEAFF.

This clone showed up just once. The chain combines TRBV4-1 with TRBJ2-1; D possibly corresponds to TRBD2 (6 bases). The CDR3 has 14 residues. Germline V lookup: CDR1 MGHRA, CDR2 YSYEKL. V lost 8 bases to trimming and J lost 1 base, with 12 bases between them. In DNA, the CDR3 is TGCGCCAGCGCGGGGTCCCCATCCTACAATGAGCAGTTCTTC. Amino acids: CASAGSPSYNEQFF.

This clone has more than one count but fewer than ten. V usage is TRBV18 and J usage is TRBJ1-2; unclear D gene. The germline V and J ends were trimmed by 6 bases and 4 bases, with 21 bases remaining between them. CDR3 length: 16 amino acids. CDR1 and CDR2 from the germline V gene are KGHSH and LQKENI. The DNA for the CDR3 is TGTGCCAGCTCCCCCACCCAAATCGAGGGTGGCTATGGCTACACCTTC. This gives the protein CASSPTQIEGGYGYTF.

About this clone: The sample contains more than one DNA sequence encoding this CDR3. This chain joins TRBV7-2 and TRBJ2-1, with 10 bases that match TRBD1. V shed 5 bases and J 7 bases; nucleotides not matched to a gene: 5. CDR1 is SGHTA, CDR2 FQGNSA, per germline. The CDR3 is 14 amino acids. The CDR3 nucleotides are TGTGCCAGCAGCAGGGACAGGGGTGGGAATGAGCAGTTCTTC. Amino acids: CASSRDRGGNEQFF.

The chain joins TRBV7-8 to TRBJ2-1, with TRBD1 as a possible D gene (6 bases). CDR1 is SGHVS, CDR2 FQNEAQ, per germline. Trimming took off 4 bases at V and 5 bases at J, with 18 bases between the two ends. The CDR3 runs 16 residues. CDR3 in DNA: TGTGCCAGCAGCTCACAGGGTTCTGATTCTCACAATGAGCAGTTCTTC. Amino acid sequence: CASSSQGSDSHNEQFF.

This chain links TRBV4-3 with TRBJ1-2; D possibly corresponds to TRBD1 (5 bases). Per the germline V gene, CDR1 is LGHNA and CDR2 is YSLEER. The CDR3 length is 16 residues. The germline V and J ends were trimmed by 1 base and 0 bases, with 12 bases remaining between them. The CDR3 sequence: CASSQALATANYGYTF. The CDR3 nucleotides are TGCGCCAGCAGCCAAGCTCTGGCGACAGCTAACTATGGCTACACCTTC.

The gene calls are TRBV7-2 and TRBJ2-1; D possibly corresponds to TRBD2 (5 bases). Trimming removed 4 bases from V and 2 bases from J, with 15 bases in between. The CDR3 runs 16 residues. CDR1 is SGHTA and CDR2 is FQGNSA in the germline V gene. The CDR3 DNA reads TGTGCCAGCAGCTCCAGCGGCGGAACTACCTACAATGAGCAGTTCTTC. Its translation is CASSSSGGTTYNEQFF.

The chain couples TRBV5-4 to TRBJ2-2; D gene ambiguous. The CDR3 is made up of 13 amino acids. Trimming took off 4 bases at V and 4 bases at J, with 8 bases between the two ends. Per germline, CDR1 SGHNT and CDR2 YYREEE (reference sequence). In DNA, the CDR3 is TGTGCCAGCAGCCCGGAGACCACCGGGGAGCTGTTTTTT. Residues: CASSPETTGELFF.

The V call is TRBV14, the J call TRBJ2-3; TRBD2 agrees at 8 bases. The CDR3 loop spans 17 amino acids. Per germline, CDR1 SGHDN and CDR2 FVKESK. Losses at the gene ends were 0 bases for V and 2 bases for J; bases not matched to a gene: 7. CDR3 bases: TGTGCCAGCAGCCAAGAGTTTACGGGGGGGTCCACAGATACGCAGTATTTT. Protein product: CASSQEFTGGSTDTQYF.

This clone came up a few times. The chain joins TRBV5-5 to TRBJ1-2; 7 bases are a match to TRBD1. Germline values: CDR1 SGHKS, CDR2 YYEKEE (reference sequence). This CDR3 region has 14 residues. The V gene end was trimmed by 1 base and the J gene end by 2 bases; junction bases not matched to a gene: 2. In nucleotides, the CDR3 is TGTGCCAGCAGCTTGACAGGGGAAAACTATGGCTACACCTTC. This gives the protein CASSLTGENYGYTF.

This clone occurred a few times. J is TRBJ1-3 and V is TRBV4-1; D possibly corresponds to TRBD1 (6 bases). Trimming took 0 bases from V and 9 from J, leaving 21 bases between them. Germline CDR1 MGHRA, CDR2 YSYEKL. There are 17 residues in the CDR3. For the CDR3, the DNA is TGCGCCAGCAGCCAAGATAGAGGTAACAGGGTAATGAGCACCATATATTTT. Its protein is CASSQDRGNRVMSTIYF.

The V gene is TRBV6-6, the J gene TRBJ2-7; the match to TRBD1 covers 8 bases. CDR3 length: 15 amino acids. V was clipped by 2 bases and J by 0 bases; unmatched bases: 3. CDR1 is MNHNY, CDR2 SVGAGI, per germline (reference sequence). In DNA form, the CDR3 reads TGTGCCAGCAGTTACGACAGGGGTAGCTCCTACGAGCAGTACTTC. It yields the protein CASSYDRGSSYEQYF.

The V gene is TRBV6-5, the J gene TRBJ2-7; maybe TRBD2 (6 bases). Trimming removed 6 bases at V and 3 bases at J, with 12 bases between. This CDR3 contains 13 residues. The germline CDR1 and CDR2 sequences are MNHEY and SVGAGI. The CDR3 region has the DNA TGTGCCAGCAGGCGGGACGGCCTCTACGAGCAGTACTTC. This codes for CASRRDGLYEQYF.

This chain links TRBV11-1 with TRBJ1-2; the match to TRBD1 covers 7 bases. The CDR3 contains 14 residues. J gave up 2 bases and V 5 bases, and 5 bases lay outside the gene matches. Germline V gene lookup returns CDR1 SGHAT and CDR2 FQDESV (reference sequence). CDR3 bases: TGTGCCAGCAGCGAAGACAGGGCCAACTATGGCTACACCTTC. Translation gives CASSEDRANYGYTF.

The V and J genes are TRBV2 and TRBJ1-6; D unresolved. The V gene's germline CDR1 is SNHLY and CDR2 FYNNEI. This CDR3 is 14 amino acids long. Trimming shortened V by 7 bases and J by 10 bases, and 17 bases separated the two germline ends. The DNA for the CDR3 is TGTGCCAGCATCCCCAGCGGGCCCGGGTCACCCCTCCACTTT. This encodes CASIPSGPGSPLHF. Variable domain in full (rest from reference TRBV2 and TRBJ1-6): EPEVTQTPSHQVTQMGQEVILRCVPISNHLYFYWYRQILGQKVEFLVSFYNNEISEKSEIFDDQFSVERPDGSNFTLKIRSTKLEDSAMYFCASIPSGPGSPLHFGNGTRLTVT.

V is TRBV6-1 and J is TRBJ1-1; 9 bases agree with TRBD1. V lost 1 base, J lost 7 bases, and 4 bases stayed unmatched. The germline V gene has CDR1 MNHNS and CDR2 SASEGT. CDR3 length equals 14 residues. The CDR3, as DNA: TGTGCCAGCAGTGAAGTTACAGGGGGCGGTGAAGCTTTCTTT. This encodes CASSEVTGGGEAFF.

This clone has just a few counts. The chain employs TRBV3-1 (or the pseudogene TRBV3-2) and TRBJ1-1; tentatively, D is TRBD1 (5 bases). Between the trimmed V and J ends, which lost 3 bases and 4 bases, there was a span of 12 bases. Per the germline V gene, CDR1 is LGHDT and CDR2 is YNNKEL (reference sequence). CDR3 length equals 14 residues. The CDR3 region has the DNA TGTGCCAGCAGCCACAGAAACGGGGGCACTGAAGCTTTCTTT. Protein product: CASSHRNGGTEAFF.

This chain joins TRBV11-2 and TRBJ1-2; TRBD1 agrees at 8 bases. The CDR3 has 14 amino acids. V was pared by 3 bases and J by 4 bases, with 4 bases of the junction left unmatched. Per the germline V gene, CDR1 is SGHAT and CDR2 is FQNNGV. CDR3 in amino acids: CASSFRTGFYGYTF. CDR3 nucleotides: TGTGCCAGCAGCTTCCGGACAGGGTTCTATGGCTACACCTTC.

The gene calls are TRBV30 and TRBJ2-2, with 8 positions matching TRBD2. Germline V CDR1 and CDR2: GTSNPN, SVGIG (reference sequence). The V segment lost 3 bases and the J segment 4 bases; nucleotides outside the gene matches: 4. This CDR3 comprises 14 residues. In DNA, the CDR3 is TGTGCCTGGAGCAGACTAGCGACCACCGGGGAGCTGTTTTTT. It translates to CAWSRLATTGELFF.

This chain connects TRBV19 to TRBJ1-5; 8 nucleotides line up with TRBD1. CDR3 length equals 15 residues. Germline-derived CDR1 and CDR2 are LNHDA and SQIVND (reference sequence). V lost 1 base to trimming and J lost 7 bases; unmatched junction nucleotides: 6. The CDR3 reads CASSIGRGRGQPQHF. CDR3 nucleotides: TGTGCCAGTAGTATAGGCAGGGGGCGCGGACAGCCCCAGCATTTT.

The chain links TRBV7-2 to TRBJ2-4; TRBD2 matches 7 bases. Germline CDR1 SGHTA, CDR2 FQGNSA. This CDR3 comprises 13 residues. The junction had 4 bases not matched to a gene; V was cut back by 5 bases and J by 6 bases. CDR3 sequence reads: CASSTPGGNIQYF. Written as DNA, the CDR3 is TGTGCCAGCAGCACCCCGGGAGGAAACATTCAGTACTTC.

The rearrangement uses TRBV6-1 and TRBJ2-3, with TRBD1 matching 7 bases. Germline V gene lookup returns CDR1 MNHNS and CDR2 SASEGT. The V segment lost 3 bases and the J segment 1 base; nucleotides outside the gene matches: 7. This CDR3 has 16 residues. The CDR3 is CASSDLRGRGTDTQYF. CDR3 coding DNA: TGTGCCAGCAGTGATCTGAGGGGGCGCGGCACAGATACGCAGTATTTT.

The chain recombines TRBV6-5 with TRBJ1-1; D perhaps matches TRBD1 (5 bases). The CDR3 is 14 amino acids. The V end was cut by 0 bases, the J end by 6 bases, with 11 bases between. Germline V gene data show CDR1 as MNHEY and CDR2 as SVGAGI. Written as DNA, the CDR3 is TGTGCCAGCAGTTACTCGAAGGGGCTCTCTGAAGCTTTCTTT. Translated, it gives CASSYSKGLSEAFF.